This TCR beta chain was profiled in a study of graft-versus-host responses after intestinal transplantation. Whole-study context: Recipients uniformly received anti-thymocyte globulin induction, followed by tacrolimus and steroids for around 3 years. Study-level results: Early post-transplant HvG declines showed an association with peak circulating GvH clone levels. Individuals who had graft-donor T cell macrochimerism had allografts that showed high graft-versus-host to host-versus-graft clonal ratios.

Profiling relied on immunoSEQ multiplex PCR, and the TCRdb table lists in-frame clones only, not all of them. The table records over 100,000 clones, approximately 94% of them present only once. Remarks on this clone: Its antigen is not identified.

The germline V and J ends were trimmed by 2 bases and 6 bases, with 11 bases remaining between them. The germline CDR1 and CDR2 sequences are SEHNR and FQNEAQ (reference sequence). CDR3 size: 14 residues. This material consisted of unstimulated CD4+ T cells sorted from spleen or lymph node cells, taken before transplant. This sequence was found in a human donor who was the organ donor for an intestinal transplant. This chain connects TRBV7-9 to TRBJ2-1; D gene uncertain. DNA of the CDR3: TGTGCCAGCAGCTTACCACGGCCGGTCAATGAGCAGTTCTTC. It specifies CASSLPRPVNEQFF. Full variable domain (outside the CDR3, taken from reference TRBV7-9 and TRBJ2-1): DTGVSQNPRHKITKRGQNVTFRCDPISEHNRLYWYRQTLGQGPEFLTYFQNEAQLEKSRLLSDRFSAERPKGSFSTLEIQRTEQGDSAMYLCASSLPRPVNEQFFGPGTRLTVL.